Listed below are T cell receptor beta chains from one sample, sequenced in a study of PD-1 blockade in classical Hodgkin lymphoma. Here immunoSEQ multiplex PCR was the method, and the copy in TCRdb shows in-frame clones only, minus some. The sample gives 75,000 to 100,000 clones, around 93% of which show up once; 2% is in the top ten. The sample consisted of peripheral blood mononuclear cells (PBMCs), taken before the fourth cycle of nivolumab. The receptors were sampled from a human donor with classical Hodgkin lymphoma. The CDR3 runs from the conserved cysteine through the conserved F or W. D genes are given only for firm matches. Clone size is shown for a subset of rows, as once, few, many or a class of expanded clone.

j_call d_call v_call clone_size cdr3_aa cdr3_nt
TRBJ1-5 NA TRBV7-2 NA CASSSRDTLIDQPQHF TGTGCCAGCAGCAGCCGGGACACACTTATTGATCAGCCCCAGCATTTT
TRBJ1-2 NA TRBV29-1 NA CSVDSGFNYGYTF TGCAGCGTTGACTCAGGGTTTAACTATGGCTACACCTTC
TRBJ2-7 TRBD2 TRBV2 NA CASSDNQLAGTSSYEQYF TGTGCCAGCAGTGATAACCAGCTAGCGGGAACCTCCTCCTACGAGCAGTACTTC
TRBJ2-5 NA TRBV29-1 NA CSVPSAGWYQETQYF TGCAGCGTGCCGAGTGCGGGGTGGTACCAAGAGACCCAGTACTTC
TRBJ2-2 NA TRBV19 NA CASSTKIRGGVNTGELFF TGTGCCAGTAGTACGAAGATCAGGGGGGGAGTCAACACCGGGGAGCTGTTTTTT
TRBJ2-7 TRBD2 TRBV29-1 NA CSGAGGSSYEQYF TGCAGCGGCGCGGGAGGAAGCTCCTACGAGCAGTACTTC
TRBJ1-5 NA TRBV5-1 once CASSLSGSSNQPQHF TGCGCCAGCAGCTTGTCAGGGTCTTCCAATCAGCCCCAGCATTTT
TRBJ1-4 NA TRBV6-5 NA CASSSGRINEKLFF TGTGCCAGCAGTTCGGGACGGATTAATGAAAAACTGTTTTTT
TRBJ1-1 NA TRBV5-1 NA CASSLNTEAFF TGCGCCAGCAGTTTGAACACTGAAGCTTTCTTT
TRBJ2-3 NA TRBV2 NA CASSEDSGDTQYF TGTGCCAGCAGTGAAGACAGTGGGGATACGCAGTATTTT
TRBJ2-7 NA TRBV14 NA CASSPVVRTVSYEQYF TGTGCCAGCAGCCCGGTAGTTCGGACGGTCTCCTACGAGCAGTACTTC
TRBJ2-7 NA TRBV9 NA CASSPSAGRAYEQYF TGTGCCAGCAGCCCCTCGGCCGGCAGGGCCTACGAGCAGTACTTC
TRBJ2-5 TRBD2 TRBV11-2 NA CASSLAGLEETQYF TGTGCCAGCAGCTTAGCGGGACTAGAGGAGACCCAGTACTTC
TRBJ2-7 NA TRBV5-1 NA CASSRQGRIDEQYF TGCGCCAGCAGTCGCCAGGGGCGAATCGACGAGCAGTACTTC
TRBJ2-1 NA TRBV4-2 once CASSQASGDEQFF TGTGCCAGCAGCCAAGCCTCCGGCGATGAGCAGTTCTTC